The present TCR beta chain was sequenced within a study of regulatory T cells in long-lasting Graves disease (dated by TCRdb to about 2021). For the wider study: In the newly diagnosed Graves' disease group, patients had been taking antithyroid drugs for less than 3 months. A total of roughly 35 samples underwent TCR sequencing, from some 13 patients with persistent Graves' disease and some 20 patients with newly diagnosed Graves' disease. Patients with persistent Graves' disease were compared with patients with newly diagnosed Graves' disease using TCR sequencing and RNA sequencing of peripheral blood. The study was registered as a clinical trial and conducted in China.

The sample's time point, from its label and the paper: newly diagnosed GD, antithyroid drugs for less than 3 months. For both TCR sequencing and RNA sequencing, RNA was extracted from PBMCs using TRIzol. The diagnosis of Graves' disease was made according to American Thyroid Association guidelines. Patients for the study were recruited at an endocrinology department in Xi'an, China. Each patient gave approximately 10 milliliters of peripheral blood, collected in an EDTA anticoagulant tube. Ficoll Paque Plus density gradient separation was used to isolate PBMCs, and no additional T cell sorting was done. An Agilent 2100 Bioanalyzer and agarose gel were used to check RNA quality, while a NanoDrop 2000 measured RNA concentration. Library preparation used multiplex PCR. Sequencer: Illumina HiSeq 4000. TCR beta libraries were built with iRepertoire HTBI primers and Arm-PCR amplification of CDR3 regions. Gel purification was performed on PCR products prior to sequencing. Per the original workflow: Gene usage analysis of CDR3 amino acid clonotypes used the approximately 56 TRBV and about 13 TRBJ segments found across samples. Filtered high-quality paired reads were merged into contigs using COPE and FqMerger. BLAST was used to align contigs to the IMGT TRBV, TRBD and TRBJ reference genes, and CDR3 was defined following IMGT. Highly expanded clones were defined as clonotypes with a frequency above 0.1%. Shannon entropy was used to measure repertoire diversity, and the Gini coefficient was used to measure V-J evenness. A clonotype found in more than one individual was treated as public. TCRdb reprocessing: public reads trimmed at Q25 with fastp, clones called with MiXCR, in-frame beta chains kept. When rows share a CDR3 protein, they turn into one entry using the most common DNA and genes. TCRdb, rather than the study authors, made the V and J calls. Here the sample has 400,000 to 500,000 distinct CDR3 sequences; about 15% occur a single time. Around 15% of the sample is in the top ten clones.

Worth noting for this clonotype: This clone's antigen is unknown. One base away there is no much larger clone; base qualities are not given.

Germline trimming amounts to 3 bases on V and 3 bases on J, with 10 as the count of junction bases outside the gene matches. There are 17 amino acids in the CDR3, from cysteine to phenylalanine inclusive. This entry keeps only the CDR3 DNA: 51 bases, framed from base 1. The germline V gene (reference sequence) provides CDR1 LNHDA and CDR2 SQIVND. The study at large found these results: A larger number of public clonotypes was shared among persistent patients (2,741) than among newly diagnosed patients (approximately 1,000). Only peripheral blood was studied, because thyroid tissue, the primary lesion, was inaccessible. Only the TCR beta chain was sequenced and analyzed. The authors acknowledged the small sample size as a limitation that may reduce accuracy. TRBV28, TRBJ1-2 and TRBJ2-5 were preferentially used in persistent disease, while TRBV20-1 and TRBJ2-1 were favored in newly diagnosed disease. Compared with newly diagnosed patients, persistent Graves' disease patients had lower TCR Shannon entropy and fewer highly expanded clones, which suggests clonal expansion.

In addition, the sample was reused for a study of T cells in Graves' hyperthyroidism and ophthalmopathy. The second paper states: A patient counted as having stable Graves' hyperthyroidism if no progression to ophthalmopathy occurred over 18 months of follow-up. The hyperthyroidism patients were between 18 and 65 years old and newly diagnosed, with a disease duration of less than 2 months. Patients with uncontrolled infections, other autoimmune diseases, pregnancy or lactation were excluded. Diagnoses were established on the basis of clinical symptoms, serum thyroxine and TRAb, thyroid ultrasound, and orbital computed tomography. For the first round of RT-PCR on the TCR CDR3, the HTBI primer set was used together with the Qiagen OneStep RT-PCR kit. Most expanded thyroid clonotypes (frequency above 0.001) were also detected in blood, suggesting blood repertoires may reflect thyroid immune responses. In cross-validation, a model built on a 13 V-J signature told ophthalmopathy apart from stable hyperthyroidism with 85% to 90% sensitivity and roughly 83% specificity, and in testing the same model reached 80%/75%. In validation, progression to ophthalmopathy was predicted by the model with almost 71% sensitivity and 72% to 85% specificity, a median of about 6.4 months before onset. To identify distinguishing TCR V-J signatures, a discovery cohort of around 98 patients was used, comprising fewer than 45 with Graves' ophthalmopathy and 57 with stable Graves' hyperthyroidism. Whether ophthalmopathy could be predicted prospectively was tested in an independent validation cohort made up of about 20 hyperthyroidism patients plus 17 patients who later progressed to ophthalmopathy. The roughly 90 discovery patients were divided at random into training and test sets in a 7:3 ratio. Thyroid tissue and blood T-cell repertoires from over 5 Graves' hyperthyroidism patients were also compared in the study. After sampling, hyperthyroidism patients received methimazole starting at 30 mg daily, and ophthalmopathy patients received high-dose intravenous methylprednisolone. The libraries were constructed in a second round of multiplex PCR and then size-selected and purified. Libraries were sequenced paired-end with 100 bp reads on an Illumina HiSeq2000. SOAPnuke was used to process the raw data, throwing out any read that contained adapters or uncalled bases, had a mean Phred below 15, or lacked an exact constant-primer or identifier match. COPE v1.2.5 was used to merge high-quality paired reads, and clonotypes were defined as unique nucleotide sequences. Clonotypes were aligned to IMGT TRBV, TRBD and TRBJ reference segments using MiTCR v1.1. Analysis was restricted to V-J combinations with a frequency above 0.0001, which covered 99.2% of repertoires. The TCS score was defined as F50 (clonal expansion) divided by E x V (chaos), with BLOSUM62-based TCRdist calculated between CDR3 peptides within each V-J. Welch's t-statistics and random forest reduced fewer than 600 V-J features to 10 to 15, which were used in a naive Bayes classifier (R e1071). Sample size was not statistically predetermined, and investigators were not blinded to group allocation. The paper reports TCR Vbeta CDR3 sequencing of some 140 peripheral blood samples: under 45 ophthalmopathy, approximately 74 hyperthyroidism and around 17 progressor patients.

The sequencing used peripheral blood mononuclear cells (PBMCs), collected at new diagnosis, from a patient treated with antithyroid drugs. The chain joins TRBV19 to TRBJ2-1, with TRBD2 matching 8 junction bases. The TCR sequence derives from a woman under 40 with Graves disease. Donor details come from another sample of the same person, matched by shared clones. The CDR3 protein sequence reads: CASSIGLAGTLYNEQFF. DNA sequence: TGTGCCAGTAGTATTGGTTTAGCGGGGACCCTCTACAATGAGCAGTTCTTC.